What follows are 15 T cell receptor beta chains derived from one specimen sequenced in a study of T cells in Graves' hyperthyroidism and ophthalmopathy. Regions amplified from RNA transcripts were the TCR beta CDR3 regions. First-round RT-PCR targeting the TCR CDR3 was performed with the HTBI primer set. TCRdb fed the multiplex PCR reads into MiXCR, producing one record per CDR3 protein. The table includes about 400,000 distinct CDR3 sequences, about 13% detected once. The sample comprised blood. The receptors stem from a woman aged 18 to 35 with Graves' hyperthyroidism.

This clonotype came up a few times. V gene TRBV4-3 combines with J gene TRBJ2-3; perhaps TRBD2 as D (5 bases). The CDR3 runs 16 residues. From germline, CDR1 is LGHNA and CDR2 YSLEER. V lost 0 bases and J lost 4, with 14 bases in between. DNA for the CDR3: TGCGCCAGCAGCCAAGAGCGGGCTCTACCCTCAGATACGCAGTATTTT. The encoded protein is CASSQERALPSDTQYF.

The chain links TRBV7-2 to TRBJ1-3; possible D gene TRBD1, 6 bases. This CDR3 comprises 16 residues. The V and J ends lost 5 bases and 2 bases respectively, with 16 bases between them. Per the germline V gene, CDR1 is SGHTA and CDR2 is FQGNSA. CDR3 amino acids: CASSPGGGRAGNTIYF. The CDR3 nucleotides are TGTGCCAGCAGCCCGGGAGGGGGTCGGGCTGGAAACACCATATATTTT.

The chain uses TRBV6-5 and TRBJ2-2; either TRBD1 or TRBD2 may supply D (5 bases each). Germline CDR1 and CDR2: MNHEY and SVGAGI. The CDR3 has 13 amino acids. V shed 4 bases and J shed 4 bases, with 7 bases lying between them. The CDR3 DNA reads TGTGCCAGCAGTTGGGACGTCACCGGGGAGCTGTTTTTT. Protein sequence: CASSWDVTGELFF.

This clonotype was seen many times. The rearrangement uses TRBV6-1 and TRBJ1-2; D possibly corresponds to TRBD1 (6 bases). The V gene's germline CDR1 is MNHNS and CDR2 SASEGT. There are 16 residues in the CDR3. Trimming removed 7 bases from V and 4 bases from J, with 22 bases in between. The CDR3 sequence: CASTPSPKQGPYGYTF. In DNA, the CDR3 is TGTGCCAGCACCCCGTCCCCCAAGCAGGGGCCCTATGGCTACACCTTC.

This clonotype has only a few counts. As DNA, the CDR3 is TGTGCCAGCAGCGTTTTAGGGGAGGACACCGGGGAGCTGTTTTTT. It codes for CASSVLGEDTGELFF. V gene TRBV9 combines with J gene TRBJ2-2; possible D gene TRBD2, 6 bases. Trimming took 2 bases from V and 3 from J, leaving 11 bases between them. From germline, CDR1 is SGDLS and CDR2 YYNGEE. The length of the CDR3 is 15 residues.

In this sample, this clonotype turned up a few times. The CDR3 bases are TGCAGTGCTTTATGGGACCTAGACAGCAATCAGCCCCAGCATTTT. This codes for CSALWDLDSNQPQHF. The rearrangement joins TRBV20-1 to TRBJ1-5; a possible D gene is TRBD1 (5 bases). The germline V gene encodes CDR1 DFQATT and CDR2 SNEGSKA (reference sequence). The V end was cut by 5 bases, the J end by 1 base, with 15 bases between. The CDR3 loop spans 15 amino acids.

This chain uses TRBV24-1 with TRBJ1-4; D is unclear. The V end lost 7 bases, the J end lost 8 bases, and 10 bases lay between the germline ends. Per the germline V gene, CDR1 is KGHDR and CDR2 is SFDVKD. CDR3 length: 12 residues. DNA for the CDR3: TGTGCCACCAGCGAGGCCGGGGAAAAACTGTTTTTT. This sequence encodes CATSEAGEKLFF.

This clonotype was seen many times. The rearrangement joins TRBV2 to TRBJ1-1, with D tentatively TRBD1 (5 bases). V lost 6 bases and J lost 6, with 11 bases in between. CDR1 SNHLY and CDR2 FYNNEI come from the germline V gene. CDR3 length: 12 residues. CDR3 nucleotide sequence: TGTGCCAGCAGGGCAGACAGATCTGAAGCTTTCTTT. Translation: CASRADRSEAFF.

This clonotype was seen repeatedly, ten times or more. V gene TRBV24-1 combines with J gene TRBJ2-7, with a weak D call TRBD1 (5 bases). The ends were cut back, 7 bases at V and 1 base at J, with 10 bases in the middle. CDR3 length: 13 amino acids. Germline lookup yields CDR1 KGHDR and CDR2 SFDVKD. The CDR3 nucleotides read TGTGCCACCAGCTTCAGGGTTTCCTACGAGCAGTACTTC. Translating gives CATSFRVSYEQYF.

This clonotype was observed many times. This chain links TRBV28 with TRBJ2-7; D is undetermined. The CDR3 extends over 15 amino acids. The germline V and J ends were trimmed by 4 bases and 4 bases, with 17 bases remaining between them. The germline CDR1 and CDR2 sequences are MDHEN and SYDVKM. The CDR3 reads CASSSPLWSGYEQYF. For the CDR3, the DNA is TGTGCCAGCAGTTCCCCACTGTGGTCTGGGTACGAGCAGTACTTC.

This clonotype was found a few times. The genes are TRBV7-9 and TRBJ2-1; 7 positions match TRBD2. Germline V gene data show CDR1 as SEHNR and CDR2 as FQNEAQ (reference sequence). The CDR3 sequence is 17 residues long. V was clipped by 6 bases and J by 8 bases; unmatched bases: 19. The CDR3: CASSSPRTRAGVDEQFF. Written as DNA, the CDR3 is TGTGCCAGCAGTTCCCCTAGGACCAGGGCGGGGGTAGATGAGCAGTTCTTC.

As to this clonotype: A clone one base away is much larger, so this may be a read error. A read error is likely, as this CDR3 ends without the conserved phenylalanine or tryptophan. The chain combines TRBV2 with TRBJ1-5; D is perhaps TRBD1 (5 bases). The CDR3 has 14 amino acids. The germline gives CDR1 SNHLY, CDR2 FYNNEI. V lost 3 bases, J lost 6 bases, and 12 bases lay in between. The CDR3 DNA follows: TGTGCCAGCAGTGATCGCAGGGCGGGTCAGCCCCAGCATCTT. This encodes CASSDRRAGQPQHL.

The gene calls are TRBV20-1 and TRBJ1-1; D is undetermined. This CDR3 is 12 amino acids long. CDR1 is DFQATT and CDR2 is SNEGSKA in the germline V gene (reference sequence). V shed 6 bases and J shed 4 bases, with 12 bases lying between them. DNA of the CDR3: TGCAGTGCCCCCACCGGGATCACTGAAGCTTTCTTT. Protein: CSAPTGITEAFF.

This clonotype has more than one count but fewer than ten. The DNA of the CDR3 is TGTGCCATCCAGCACCCCGGGGGGGCCATGAACACCGGGGAGCTGTTTTTT. Amino acids: CAIQHPGGAMNTGELFF. The chain links TRBV6-1 to TRBJ2-2; TRBD2 matches 8 bases. This CDR3 has 17 amino acids. J gave up 1 base and V 10 bases, and 14 bases lay outside the gene matches. The germline V gene encodes CDR1 MNHNS and CDR2 SASEGT.

The chain links TRBV28 to TRBJ2-7; 9 nucleotides line up with TRBD1. Germline-derived CDR1 and CDR2 are MDHEN and SYDVKM. CDR3 length: 13 amino acids. Unmatched junction bases numbered 3, after V lost 5 bases and J lost 4 bases. CDR3 in DNA: TGTGCCAGCAGTACACAGGGGGCTTACGAGCAGTACTTC. Translating gives CASSTQGAYEQYF.